These 13 T cell receptor beta chains were all obtained from the same sample, sequenced in a study of CD8+ T cells in alopecia areata. RNA, once extracted, was reverse transcribed into cDNA for use as the sequencing template. This table comes from immunoSEQ multiplex PCR, and its TCRdb copy is limited to in-frame clones, with some not included. This sample comprises under 350,000 clones, none seen once only. Cutaneous lymph node cells were pooled, and they were sorted using CD4, CD8alpha, NKG2D, NKG2ACE and other markers. Sequencing was done on a sample of CD4+ T cells sorted from a lymph node. These receptors were obtained from a C3H/HeJ mouse with alopecia areata. The strain's MHC type: H2-k.

As for this clone: Gene names refer to mouse genes. The read comes to an end 4 residues before the CDR3 does, leaving the germline J gene to fill in the end. The rearrangement joins TRBV17 to TRBJ1-2; D may be TRBD1 (6 bases). There are 16 residues in the CDR3. V lost 3 bases to trimming and J lost 0 bases, with 14 bases between them. Germline values: CDR1 MNHDT, CDR2 YYDKIL. CDR3 in amino acids: CASSSVPQGTNSDYTF. The part of the CDR3 DNA that was read is TGTGCTAGCAGTAGTGTCCCCCAGGGGACAAACTCC.

This clone was seen a handful of times. A much larger clone lies a single base off, so this may be a read error. Mouse gene names and germline throughout. Sequencing ends 4 residues short of the CDR3 end; the germline J gene provides the rest. The gene calls are TRBV13-3 and TRBJ1-2; D gene unclear. Trimming removed 2 bases at V and 4 bases at J, with 6 bases between. Per germline, CDR1 NNHDY and CDR2 SYVADS. This CDR3 has 12 residues. CDR3 loop: CASSEKGSDYTF. Partial CDR3 DNA: TGTGCCAGCAGTGAGAAGGGCTCC.

This clone was recorded a few times. The gene names given are mouse names. Other DNA variants within this sample encode the same CDR3. The CDR3 reads CAWSLGGGRSETLYF. CDR3 DNA (partial): TGTGCCTGGAGTCTAGGGGGGGGGAGGTCAGAA. The chain links TRBV31 to TRBJ2-3; tentatively, D is TRBD2 (7 bases). The read ends 4 residues shy of where the CDR3 ends; the end is completed using the germline J gene. The CDR3 totals 15 residues. Germline V gene data show CDR1 as GKSSPN and CDR2 as SITVG. V lost 0 bases to trimming and J lost 4 bases, with 14 bases between them.

Concerning this clone: The germline and genes are mouse ones. The read stops 4 residues short of the end of the CDR3; the missing end is completed from the germline J gene. Other DNA sequences within the sample encode an identical CDR3. This chain joins TRBV1 and TRBJ2-3, with TRBD2 identical over 8 bases. Germline trimming cut 1 base from V and 0 bases from J; bases unmatched to any gene: 0. Germline V lookup: CDR1 NSQYPW, CDR2 LRSPGD (reference sequence). The CDR3 totals 15 residues. CDR3 DNA, as far as it was read: TGCACCTGCAGTGCAGGGACTGGGAGTGCAGAA. It yields the protein CTCSAGTGSAE. The whole CDR3 protein is CTCSAGTGSAETLYF.

Ten or more counts support this clone. Gene names denote mouse genes. The read ends 4 residues early relative to the CDR3; the germline J gene fills the gap. Distinct nucleotide sequences in the sample also encode this CDR3. The gene calls are TRBV1 and TRBJ1-2; the D gene is possibly TRBD1 (5 bases). CDR1 is NSQYPW and CDR2 is LRSPGD in the germline V gene (reference sequence). The CDR3 runs to 14 residues. V was cut by 3 bases and J by 0 bases, with 8 bases left in between. CDR3 bases read: TGCACCTGCAGTGCGACAGCTGCAAACTCC. Protein sequence: CTCSATAANS. The full-length CDR3 reads as CTCSATAANSDYTF.

This clone was seen only a few times. Gene labels here are mouse ones. The CDR3 extends 4 residues past the end of the read, so its final part is completed from the germline J gene. Other DNA sequences of this sample code for an identical CDR3. This sequence joins TRBV5 and TRBJ2-3, with TRBD1 as a possible D gene (6 bases). Germline loops: CDR1 LGHNA, CDR2 YNLKQL (reference sequence). CDR3 length equals 15 residues. Trimming shortened V by 0 bases and J by 0 bases, and 7 bases separated the two germline ends. The CDR3 loop reads CASSQDRGSAETLYF. CDR3 DNA (partial): TGTGCCAGCAGCCAAGACAGGGGCAGTGCAGAA.

For this clone: Mouse gene names apply. The CDR3 end falls 4 residues outside the read, so it is completed with the germline J gene. The gene calls are TRBV13-1 and TRBJ2-3, with TRBD1 identical over 8 bases. CDR1 and CDR2 (germline): NSHNY, SYGAGN. The CDR3 loop spans 14 amino acids. V dropped 5 bases and J dropped 3; count of bases not matched to a gene: 5. CDR3 DNA (partial): TGTGCCAGCAGCTTCAGGGGGCGAGCAGAA. It yields the protein CASSFRGRAE. The CDR3 as a whole reads CASSFRGRAETLYF.

This clone was counted between two and nine times. Gene labels here are mouse ones. The read terminates 4 residues before the CDR3 end, so the remaining end is supplied by the germline J gene. The rearrangement uses TRBV14 and TRBJ2-7; 10 nucleotides align to TRBD1. The germline CDR1 and CDR2 sequences are SGHDT and FRDEAV. The CDR3 covers 14 residues. The sequenced CDR3 bases are TGTGCCAGCAGTCCGGGACAGGGGAGATAT. Residues: CASSPGQGRY. The CDR3 reads in full as CASSPGQGRYEQYF.

As for this clone: Genes here carry mouse names. The CDR3 is cut off 4 residues early in the read; its end comes from the germline J gene. This chain links TRBV13-3 with TRBJ2-5; 8 bases agree with TRBD2. Germline lookup yields CDR1 NNHDY and CDR2 SYVADS. V shed 1 base, J shed 1 base, and the junction held 5 bases outside the gene matches. This CDR3 contains 16 residues. CDR3 amino acids: CASSDRGGKDQDTQYF. The sequenced CDR3 bases are TGTGCCAGCAGTGATCGGGGGGGCAAGGACCAAGAC.

Worth noting for this clone: Genes and germline come from the mouse. The read gets to within 4 residues of the CDR3 end, and the germline J gene fills in the rest. The chain joins TRBV13-1 to TRBJ1-2; D is ambiguous. Germline CDR1 reads NSHNY; CDR2 reads SYGAGN. The CDR3 totals 12 residues. V was clipped by 3 bases and J by 3 bases, with 6 bases between them. The CDR3 DNA, read in part, is TGTGCCAGCAGTGGCAGGTACTCC. It is translated as CASSGRYS. The complete CDR3 protein is CASSGRYSDYTF.

A note on this clone: These gene names are mouse names. Read data end 4 residues before the CDR3 end; the end is taken from the germline J gene. The genes are TRBV13-3 and TRBJ2-3; 7 bases are a match to TRBD2. This CDR3 region has 14 residues. J lost 1 base, V lost 5 bases, and 4 bases had no gene match. CDR1 is NNHDY, CDR2 SYVADS, per germline. CDR3 DNA, as far as it was read: TGTGCCAGCAGGGACTGGATGGGTGCAGAA. Translation gives CASRDWMGAE. The whole CDR3 sequence is CASRDWMGAETLYF.

Notes on this clone: Genes here carry mouse names. The CDR3 goes on 4 residues after the read ends, and that part is filled in from the germline J gene. The chain combines TRBV5 with TRBJ1-1; D not certain. The germline gives CDR1 LGHNA, CDR2 YNLKQL (reference sequence). CDR3 length: 12 amino acids. CDR3 region: CASSQPAGEVFF. CDR3 DNA (partial): TGTGCCAGCAGCCAACCAGCCGGA.

Regarding this clone: Gene and germline names: mouse. Coverage ceases 4 residues before the CDR3 finishes, and the germline J gene fills in the end. The chain recombines TRBV13-1 with TRBJ2-1, with D perhaps TRBD1 (6 bases). Trimming cost V 4 bases and J 2 bases, with 10 bases left between them. Germline lookup yields CDR1 NSHNY and CDR2 SYGAGN. The CDR3 is 14 residues long. This chain's CDR3 is CASSYRVDYAEQFF. The CDR3 bases that were read are TGTGCCAGCAGTTACAGGGTGGACTATGCT.